The 24 T cell receptor beta chains below all came from one sample that was sequenced in a study of T cell responses to AZD1222 COVID-19 vaccine. Sequenced by immunoSEQ multiplex PCR; TCRdb stores in-frame clones only, minus some. Counted here are some 140,000 clones, approximately 87% occurring once; the ten biggest clones make up 5.5% to 6%. This material consisted of peripheral blood, taken on day 0 of MenACWY control vaccination. Every receptor here comes from an adult in good health.

The chain joins TRBV29-1 to TRBJ1-1; the match to TRBD1 covers 10 bases. This CDR3 comprises 14 residues. Germline V lookup: CDR1 SQVTM, CDR2 ANQGSEA. V dropped 6 bases and J dropped 6; count of bases not matched to a gene: 10. The CDR3 loop is CSVSWTGGKAEAFF. CDR3 in DNA: TGCAGCGTCAGCTGGACAGGGGGTAAGGCTGAAGCTTTCTTT.

This sequence joins TRBV6-1 and TRBJ1-3; D not resolved. CDR1 and CDR2 from the germline V gene are MNHNS and SASEGT. V was trimmed by 0 bases and J by 1 base, leaving 31 bases between them. There are 23 residues in the CDR3. The CDR3 region has the DNA TGTGCCAGCAGTGAAGCTAAGTCGGGCAGGCGTCGGGGTCTATTAGGTTCTGGAAACACCATATATTTT. Translation: CASSEAKSGRRRGLLGSGNTIYF.

In DNA, the CDR3 is TGCGCCAGCAGCCAAGAACTGTCCACTGCCTATGGCTACACCTTC. Its protein is CASSQELSTAYGYTF. The chain employs TRBV4-3 and TRBJ1-2, with D uncertain. Trimming shortened V by 0 bases and J by 4 bases, and 12 bases separated the two germline ends. The CDR3 totals 15 residues. Germline V gene sequence: CDR1 LGHNA, CDR2 YSLEER.

This chain links TRBV5-1 with TRBJ2-3, with no clear D. This CDR3 has 14 residues. Per germline, CDR1 SGHRS and CDR2 YFSETQ. V shed 7 bases and J shed 1 base, with 13 bases lying between them. The DNA of the CDR3 is TGCGCCAGCGGACCACTTTCGGGCACAGATACGCAGTATTTT. Translated, it gives CASGPLSGTDTQYF.

The chain is built from TRBV5-1 and TRBJ1-2; D gene ambiguous. CDR3 size: 14 residues. Trimming took off 4 bases at V and 6 bases at J, with 16 bases between the two ends. Looked up from germline, CDR1 is SGHRS and CDR2 is YFSETQ. The CDR3 DNA reads as TGCGCCAGCAGCAAGGGCGGCCCAGGCCATGGCTACACCTTC. Translating it yields CASSKGGPGHGYTF.

J is TRBJ1-1 and V is TRBV7-2; TRBD1 agrees at 8 bases. The V gene's germline CDR1 is SGHTA and CDR2 FQGNSA. The V segment lost 3 bases and the J segment 3 bases; nucleotides outside the gene matches: 3. The CDR3 runs to 14 residues. The CDR3 nucleotides read TGTGCCAGCAGCTTCGCGGACAGGGACACTGAAGCTTTCTTT. Protein: CASSFADRDTEAFF.

The genes are TRBV21-1 and TRBJ1-4; the table's D call of TRBD1 was not tested on the DNA. TRBV21-1 is a pseudogene locus. CDR3 length equals 17 residues. The CDR3 DNA is TGTGCCAGCACCAAAGAGATTGTGGCAGGGATTCAGGAAAAACTGTTTTTT. Amino acid sequence: CASTKEIVAGIQEKLFF.

This clone was seen a single time. The chain combines TRBV9 with TRBJ1-2; D is ambiguous. The CDR3 loop spans 14 amino acids. The germline V and J ends were trimmed by 0 bases and 7 bases, with 13 bases remaining between them. CDR1 SGDLS and CDR2 YYNGEE come from the germline V gene. CDR3 bases: TGTGCCAGCAGCGTAGTAGCCCGGGAAGGTGGCTACACCTTC. Translating gives CASSVVAREGGYTF.

The chain employs TRBV30 and TRBJ1-6; the D gene is possibly TRBD1 (5 bases). This CDR3 region has 13 residues. Germline V CDR1 and CDR2: GTSNPN, SVGIG (reference sequence). With 2 bases removed from V and 13 bases from J, the gap between germline ends came to 15 bases. The CDR3 spells CAWSLEGTSPLHF. The CDR3 nucleotides are TGTGCCTGGAGTTTAGAGGGGACTTCGCCCCTCCACTTT. Filled out from reference TRBV30 and TRBJ1-6, the complete variable domain reads SQTIHQWPATLVQPVGSPLSLECTVEGTSNPNLYWYRQAAGRGLQLLFYSVGIGQISSEVPQNLSASRPQDRQFILSSKKLLLSDSGFYLCAWSLEGTSPLHFGNGTRLTVT.

The chain combines TRBV3-1 (or the pseudogene TRBV3-2) with TRBJ2-1, with TRBD2 matching over 8 bases. Germline values: CDR1 LGHDT, CDR2 YNNKEL (reference sequence). The CDR3 is 15 amino acids. Trimming cost V 2 bases and J 13 bases; bases outside gene matches: 13. CDR3 loop: CASSQLPDLSGNQFF. Written as DNA, the CDR3 is TGTGCCAGCAGCCAATTGCCGGACCTTAGCGGGAATCAGTTCTTC.

The sample holds a few counts of this clone. The J gene is TRBJ2-7, the V gene TRBV7-2; the D gene is possibly TRBD2 (6 bases). Trimming left V 5 bases short and J 3 bases short, with 11 bases between. This CDR3 comprises 13 residues. Germline CDR1 reads SGHTA; CDR2 reads FQGNSA. The CDR3 coding sequence is TGTGCCAGCAGCCTCCGGGACTTCTACGAGCAGTACTTC. It translates to CASSLRDFYEQYF.

V gene TRBV5-1 combines with J gene TRBJ1-2; tentatively, D is TRBD1 (5 bases). With 0 bases removed from V and 8 bases from J, the gap between germline ends came to 14 bases. CDR3 size: 14 residues. CDR1 is SGHRS and CDR2 is YFSETQ in the germline V gene. The CDR3 DNA reads as TGCGCCAGCAGCTTGGATCAAGGGGCTGGAGGCTACACCTTC. Translated: CASSLDQGAGGYTF.

The chain joins TRBV5-1 to TRBJ2-7; 10 positions agree with TRBD1. V was clipped by 0 bases and J by 3 bases; unmatched bases: 0. CDR1 and CDR2 from the germline V gene are SGHRS and YFSETQ. CDR3 length equals 14 residues. The CDR3 loop is CASSLGTGGYEQYF. DNA of the CDR3: TGCGCCAGCAGCTTGGGGACAGGGGGCTACGAGCAGTACTTC. The full variable domain, in which reference TRBV5-1 and TRBJ2-7 provide the parts outside the CDR3, is KAGVTQTPRYLIKTRGQQVTLSCSPISGHRSVSWYQQTPGQGLQFLFEYFSETQRNKGNFPGRFSGRQFSNSRSEMNVSTLELGDSALYLCASSLGTGGYEQYFGPGTRLTVT.

The chain combines TRBV4-2 with TRBJ1-4; unclear D gene. This CDR3 comprises 16 residues. Germline V gene lookup returns CDR1 LGHNA and CDR2 YNFKEQ. V was shortened by 0 bases and J by 7 bases, with 15 bases between the two germline ends. The CDR3 loop reads CASSQEYGGSVEKLFF. CDR3 nucleotide sequence: TGTGCCAGCAGCCAAGAGTATGGAGGGAGCGTTGAAAAACTGTTTTTT.

J is TRBJ2-7 and V is TRBV24-1, with D uncertain. This CDR3 comprises 15 residues. Between the trimmed V and J ends, which lost 4 bases and 6 bases, there was a span of 18 bases. CDR1 and CDR2 from the germline V gene are KGHDR and SFDVKD. CDR3 sequence (DNA): TGTGCCACCAGTGAGGGGAAGGGATTTACGGGCGAGCAGTACTTC. It codes for CATSEGKGFTGEQYF.

This rearrangement joins TRBV18 to TRBJ2-1, with 7 bases lining up with TRBD1. Germline CDR1 KGHSH, CDR2 LQKENI. J gave up 8 bases and V 3 bases, and 7 bases lay outside the gene matches. This CDR3 comprises 14 residues. CDR3 in DNA: TGTGCCAGCTCACCCGGGACAGTCAGGGATGAGCAGTTCTTC. Amino acids: CASSPGTVRDEQFF.

V gene TRBV15 combines with J gene TRBJ2-7; 9 nucleotides line up with TRBD1. The CDR3 runs to 15 residues. Trimming cost V 3 bases and J 0 bases; bases outside gene matches: 3. Looked up from germline, CDR1 is LNHNV and CDR2 is YYDKDF (reference sequence). The CDR3 nucleotides are TGTGCCACCAGCAGGAACAGGGGGCCCTCCTACGAGCAGTACTTC. It codes for CATSRNRGPSYEQYF.

This clone showed up just a few times. The rearrangement links TRBV18 to TRBJ2-7, with 8 positions matching TRBD2. CDR1 and CDR2 from the germline V gene are KGHSH and LQKENI. The CDR3 is 15 residues long. The ends lost 1 base at V and 2 bases at J; junction bases unmatched: 4. The DNA of the CDR3 is TGTGCCAGCTCACCACAGCGGGAGCCCACCTACGAGCAGTACGTC. Its translation: CASSPQREPTYEQYV.

The J gene is TRBJ2-1, the V gene TRBV5-4; either TRBD1 or TRBD2 may supply D (5 bases each). There are 15 residues in the CDR3. Germline CDR1 reads SGHNT; CDR2 reads YYREEE (reference sequence). V was clipped by 1 base and J by 7 bases, with 15 bases between them. In DNA form, the CDR3 reads TGTGCCAGCAGCTTGCGGGGCAAAGAGGGGAATGAGCAGTTCTTC. Translating it yields CASSLRGKEGNEQFF.

This clone was observed a few times. The chain is built from TRBV6-6 and TRBJ1-6, with a possible D match to TRBD1 (5 bases). V lost 7 bases to trimming and J lost 7 bases, with 17 bases between them. CDR3 length: 15 amino acids. Per germline, CDR1 MNHNY and CDR2 SVGAGI (reference sequence). CDR3 coding DNA: TGTGCCAGCACCTCTAAAGGAGGACAAAATTCACCCCTCCACTTT. Residues: CASTSKGGQNSPLHF.

This chain connects TRBV27 to TRBJ2-7; D possibly corresponds to TRBD2 (5 bases). V was shortened by 8 bases and J by 3 bases, with 17 bases between the two germline ends. The CDR3 spans 14 residues. Germline CDR1 and CDR2: MNHEY and SMNVEV (reference sequence). DNA of the CDR3: TGTGCCAGCCAATCATCGGGGTATAGCTACGAGCAGTACTTC. As protein: CASQSSGYSYEQYF.

V and J are TRBV7-2 and TRBJ1-6; 7 nucleotides match TRBD1. CDR1 SGHTA and CDR2 FQGNSA come from the germline V gene. CDR3 size: 15 residues. The ends lost 5 bases at V and 4 bases at J; junction bases unmatched: 5. As DNA, the CDR3 is TGTGCCAGCAGCGAACAGACAGGGTATAATTCACCCCTCCACTTT. It codes for CASSEQTGYNSPLHF.

The rearrangement links TRBV12-3 or TRBV12-4 to TRBJ2-7, with no clear D. V was clipped by 0 bases and J by 3 bases, with 6 bases between them. This CDR3 has 13 amino acids. DNA of the CDR3: TGTGCCAGCAGTTTAGCGAAGAACTACGAGCAGTACGTC. It specifies CASSLAKNYEQYV.

This clone was counted once. The chain links TRBV7-3 to TRBJ2-1; 7 positions match TRBD2. The length of the CDR3 is 14 residues. Germline assignment: CDR1 SGHTA and CDR2 FQGTGA. V lost 6 bases to trimming and J lost 6 bases; unmatched junction nucleotides: 8. The CDR3 DNA reads as TGTGCCAGCAGATCGGGCGGGAGTGTCAATGAGCAGTTCTTC. Translated, it gives CASRSGGSVNEQFF. Complete variable domain (other parts from reference TRBV7-3 and TRBJ2-1): GAGVSQTPSNKVTEKGKYVELRCDPISGHTALYWYRQSLGQGPEFLIYFQGTGAADDSGLPNDRFFAVRPEGSVSTLKIQRTERGDSAVYLCASRSGGSVNEQFFGPGTRLTVL.